Reported below is one T cell receptor (beta chain). These data originate in a study of neoadjuvant anti-PD-1 for oral cavity cancer. Study-wide background: Patients mostly received three to four biweekly nivolumab doses at 3 mg/kg before surgery. Around day 43, patients without progression received a fourth nivolumab dose before surgery.

Time point of the sample: after neoadjuvant nivolumab, at surgical resection. Stage II-IVA oral cavity squamous cell carcinoma was new and untreated by systemic or radiation therapy. The patients had HPV-negative, locally advanced oral cavity squamous cell carcinoma. Germline V CDR1 and CDR2: SEHNR, FQNEAQ (reference sequence). This CDR3 comprises 16 residues. The V end lost 1 base, the J end lost 2 bases, and 14 bases lay between the germline ends. TCRdb's copy holds only in-frame clones and misses some; the assay was immunoSEQ multiplex PCR. The sample holds over 14,000 clones, around 70% seen once.

The specimen comprised PBMCs, sampled after nivolumab (anti-PD-1) treatment. The receptor was derived from a person aged 40-85 years with oral cavity squamous cell carcinoma. This chain joins TRBV7-9 and TRBJ1-2, with D perhaps matching TRBD1 (5 bases). CDR3 bases: TGTGCCAGCAGCTTAGTAATTATGGAGGGGAACTATGGCTACACCTTC. This gives the protein CASSLVIMEGNYGYTF.